These 20 T cell receptor beta chains were all obtained from the same sample, sequenced in a study of identical twins. One entry per CDR3 protein, called by TCRdb with MiXCR from the 5' RACE reads. The profile covers hundreds of thousands of distinct CDR3 sequences, with 9% to 15% appearing a single time and about 1.5% taken by the ten largest. These data were also filed under a second study, of yellow fever vaccine responses in identical twins.

The specimen sequenced was PBMCs. The receptors were sampled from a woman between 18 and 29 years old in good health.

This clonotype was observed a handful of times. The chain is built from TRBV28 and TRBJ1-1; tentatively, D is TRBD1 (6 bases). Trimming took 5 bases from V and 2 from J, leaving 24 bases between them. Looked up from germline, CDR1 is MDHEN and CDR2 is SYDVKM. The CDR3 consists of 18 residues. The CDR3 is CASSPIPDRLGQNTEAFF. The CDR3 DNA reads as TGTGCCAGCAGTCCAATACCAGACAGGCTGGGACAAAACACTGAAGCTTTCTTT.

The sample holds many counts of this clonotype. V usage is TRBV7-9 and J usage is TRBJ2-1; 13 bases fit TRBD2. V shed 5 bases and J 7 bases; nucleotides not matched to a gene: 11. The CDR3 sequence is 17 residues long. Germline CDR1 and CDR2: SEHNR and FQNEAQ (reference sequence). The CDR3 coding sequence is TGTGCCAGCAGCGCGAGCGGCACTAGCGGGGGGGCTAATGAGCAGTTCTTC. Its protein is CASSASGTSGGANEQFF. The entire variable domain, with the rest obtained from reference TRBV7-9 and TRBJ2-1, is as follows: DTGVSQNPRHKITKRGQNVTFRCDPISEHNRLYWYRQTLGQGPEFLTYFQNEAQLEKSRLLSDRFSAERPKGSFSTLEIQRTEQGDSAMYLCASSASGTSGGANEQFFGPGTRLTVL.

This chain joins TRBV5-1 and TRBJ1-4; no firm D call. V lost 0 bases and J lost 8, with 11 bases in between. CDR3 size: 14 residues. Germline values: CDR1 SGHRS, CDR2 YFSETQ. The DNA of the CDR3 is TGCGCCAGCAGCTTGGGACTGGTTGGAGAAAAACTGTTTTTT. Protein sequence: CASSLGLVGEKLFF.

The V and J genes are TRBV12-3 or TRBV12-4 and TRBJ2-7; 9 bases align to TRBD2. With V trimmed by 3 bases and J by 0 bases, 9 bases remained unmatched. This CDR3 spans 17 amino acids. The CDR3 nucleotides read TGTGCCAGCAGTTTCGGGCGACTAGCGGACCGCTCCTACGAGCAGTACTTC. Its translation: CASSFGRLADRSYEQYF.

The chain recombines TRBV6-2 or TRBV6-3 with TRBJ2-1; TRBD2 matches 11 bases. Trimming at V came to 2 bases and at J to 9 bases, leaving 9 bases not matched to a gene. This CDR3 region has 16 residues. Germline V lookup: CDR1 MNHEY, CDR2 SVGEGT. This CDR3 is CASSYLSSGRLTEQFF. The DNA for the CDR3 is TGTGCCAGCAGTTACCTCTCTAGCGGGAGGCTGACTGAGCAGTTCTTC.

The chain couples TRBV9 to TRBJ2-1, with D possibly being TRBD1 (6 bases). The germline V gene encodes CDR1 SGDLS and CDR2 YYNGEE. This CDR3 is 15 amino acids long. The V and J ends lost 0 bases and 3 bases respectively, with 10 bases between them. The CDR3 nucleotides are TGTGCCAGCAGCGTAGCCCAACAGGGCTACAATGAGCAGTTCTTC. This sequence encodes CASSVAQQGYNEQFF.

The chain links TRBV6-5 to TRBJ2-3; unclear D gene. The CDR3 runs 11 residues. The V and J ends lost 9 bases and 6 bases respectively, with 10 bases between them. Germline CDR1 is MNHEY and CDR2 is SVGAGI. The chain's CDR3 is CASKKLDTQYF. CDR3 in DNA: TGTGCCAGTAAAAAGCTTGATACGCAGTATTTT.

The V call is TRBV5-1, the J call TRBJ1-3, with D possibly being TRBD1 (5 bases). CDR3 length: 16 residues. Per the germline V gene, CDR1 is SGHRS and CDR2 is YFSETQ. Trimming took 0 bases from V and 0 from J, leaving 10 bases between them. In nucleotides, the CDR3 is TGCGCCAGCAGCTTGGCCGGGGGGTACTCTGGAAACACCATATATTTT. Translating gives CASSLAGGYSGNTIYF.

Here the CDR3 reads CASSNDRGLSNTGELFF. In DNA form, the CDR3 reads TGCGCCAGCAGCAACGACAGGGGCCTATCGAACACCGGGGAGCTGTTTTTT. The chain has TRBV5-1 and TRBJ2-2; 8 bases are a match to TRBD1. Germline assignment: CDR1 SGHRS and CDR2 YFSETQ. J gave up 0 bases and V 4 bases, and 8 bases lay outside the gene matches. The CDR3 contains 17 residues.

This clonotype was seen a handful of times. The gene calls are TRBV20-1 and TRBJ2-7; no definite D call. This CDR3 spans 15 amino acids. Looked up from germline, CDR1 is DFQATT and CDR2 is SNEGSKA (reference sequence). V shed 0 bases and J shed 2 bases, with 14 bases lying between them. This chain's CDR3 is CSARDGRMHAYEQYF. The DNA of the CDR3 is TGCAGTGCTAGAGATGGACGGATGCACGCCTACGAGCAGTACTTC.

This clonotype was seen a few times. This chain links TRBV7-6 with TRBJ2-2; 9 bases match TRBD2. The V gene's germline CDR1 is SGHVS and CDR2 FNYEAQ. After removal of 7 bases from V and 6 bases from J, the junction contained 9 bases not matched to a gene. The CDR3 spans 15 residues. The CDR3 nucleotides are TGTGCCAGCAAGGAGGCGGGAGGGCTAGCCGGGGAGCTGTTTTTT. Its translation: CASKEAGGLAGELFF.

The V and J genes are TRBV5-1 and TRBJ2-2; 7 positions agree with TRBD1. Trimming took 3 bases from V and 6 from J; bases not matched to a gene: 2. The germline V gene has CDR1 SGHRS and CDR2 YFSETQ. The CDR3 sequence is 13 residues long. The CDR3 bases are TGCGCCAGCAGCTCGGGGACAGCCGGGGAGCTGTTTTTT. Translating gives CASSSGTAGELFF.

The J gene is TRBJ2-2, the V gene TRBV20-1, with 9 nucleotides matching TRBD2. Germline trimming cut 5 bases from V and 2 bases from J; bases unmatched to any gene: 6. The germline CDR1 and CDR2 sequences are DFQATT and SNEGSKA (reference sequence). CDR3 size: 15 residues. This CDR3 is CSASLAGPNTGELFF. CDR3 DNA sequence: TGCAGTGCTTCCCTAGCGGGACCCAACACCGGGGAGCTGTTTTTT.

This sequence joins TRBV10-3 and TRBJ1-5; D is unresolved. The CDR3 spans 12 residues. The V and J ends lost 5 bases and 5 bases respectively, with 7 bases between them. In germline, CDR1 is ENHRY, CDR2 SYGVKD. CDR3 in amino acids: CAISSTDQPQHF. DNA for the CDR3: TGTGCCATCAGTTCGACGGATCAGCCCCAGCATTTT.

This sequence joins TRBV12-3 or TRBV12-4 and TRBJ1-6; D remains unclear. This CDR3 spans 14 amino acids. V was pared by 5 bases and J by 4 bases, with 9 bases between. This CDR3 is CASSPRGYNSPLHF. The CDR3 region has the DNA TGTGCCAGCAGTCCTCGTGGGTATAATTCACCCCTCCACTTT.

This clonotype was seen only a few times. The rearrangement links TRBV5-6 to TRBJ1-6, with unresolved D. Trimming shortened V by 0 bases and J by 6 bases, and 7 bases separated the two germline ends. In germline, CDR1 is SGHDT, CDR2 YYEEEE. This CDR3 is built from 14 residues. CDR3 sequence reads: CASSLGQFNSPLHF. Here the CDR3 DNA reads TGTGCCAGCAGCTTGGGGCAATTTAATTCACCCCTCCACTTT.

This sequence joins TRBV20-1 and TRBJ2-7; D may be TRBD2 (5 bases). Trimming stripped 3 bases from V and 5 bases from J, with 17 bases between. CDR1 and CDR2 from the germline V gene are DFQATT and SNEGSKA (reference sequence). The CDR3 covers 14 residues. CDR3 coding DNA: TGCAGTGCTAGCCCTTGGAAGGACTTGAACGAGCAGTACTTC. It is translated as CSASPWKDLNEQYF.

The sample holds a few counts of this clonotype. The V gene is TRBV2, the J gene TRBJ2-1; no clear D gene. The ends were cut back, 8 bases at V and 0 bases at J, with 14 bases in the middle. This CDR3 is built from 15 residues. Per the germline V gene, CDR1 is SNHLY and CDR2 is FYNNEI. The CDR3 spells CASCPLYCSYNEQFF. The CDR3 DNA is TGTGCCAGCTGTCCGCTTTACTGCTCCTACAATGAGCAGTTCTTC.

This clonotype has just a few counts. This sequence joins TRBV12-3 or TRBV12-4 and TRBJ2-1; 11 nucleotides align to TRBD2. CDR3 length: 13 amino acids. V trimming: 5 bases; J trimming: 9 bases; junction bases outside the gene matches: 3. CDR3 sequence: CASSPSGRTEQFF. The DNA for the CDR3 is TGTGCCAGCAGTCCTAGCGGGAGGACTGAGCAGTTCTTC.

This clonotype was seen only a few times. The chain joins TRBV12-3 or TRBV12-4 to TRBJ2-7, with D perhaps given as TRBD1 or TRBD2 (6 bases each). Trimming cost V 5 bases and J 3 bases, with 14 bases left between them. The CDR3 is made up of 14 amino acids. CDR3 nucleotide sequence: TGTGCCAGCAGTCGGAACGGGGGCAGCTACGAGCAGTACTTC. It is translated as CASSRNGGSYEQYF.